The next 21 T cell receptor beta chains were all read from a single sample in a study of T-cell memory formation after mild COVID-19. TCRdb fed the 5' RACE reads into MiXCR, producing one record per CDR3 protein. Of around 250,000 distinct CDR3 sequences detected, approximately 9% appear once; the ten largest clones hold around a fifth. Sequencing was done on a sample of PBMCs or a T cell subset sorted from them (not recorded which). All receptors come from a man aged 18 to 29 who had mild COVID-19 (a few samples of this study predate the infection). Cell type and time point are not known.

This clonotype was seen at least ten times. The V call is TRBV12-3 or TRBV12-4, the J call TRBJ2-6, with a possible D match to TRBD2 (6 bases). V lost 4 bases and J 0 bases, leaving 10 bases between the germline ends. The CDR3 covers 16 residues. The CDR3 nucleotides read TGTGCCAGCAGTTCCCCCGGGAGCTCTGGGGCCAACGTCCTGACTTTC. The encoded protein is CASSSPGSSGANVLTF.

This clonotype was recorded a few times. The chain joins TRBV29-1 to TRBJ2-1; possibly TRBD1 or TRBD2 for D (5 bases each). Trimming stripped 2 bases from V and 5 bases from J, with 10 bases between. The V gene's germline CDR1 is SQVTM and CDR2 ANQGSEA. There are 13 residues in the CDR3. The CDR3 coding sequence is TGCAGCGTTGAACCAGGGAGAGACAATGAGCAGTTCTTC. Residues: CSVEPGRDNEQFF.

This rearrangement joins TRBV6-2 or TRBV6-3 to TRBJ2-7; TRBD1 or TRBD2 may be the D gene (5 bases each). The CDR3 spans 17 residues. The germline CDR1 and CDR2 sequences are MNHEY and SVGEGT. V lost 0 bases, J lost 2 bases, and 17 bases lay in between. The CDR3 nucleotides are TGTGCCAGCAGTTACTCGACAACGGGGCGTTCTCCCTACGAGCAGTACTTC. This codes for CASSYSTTGRSPYEQYF.

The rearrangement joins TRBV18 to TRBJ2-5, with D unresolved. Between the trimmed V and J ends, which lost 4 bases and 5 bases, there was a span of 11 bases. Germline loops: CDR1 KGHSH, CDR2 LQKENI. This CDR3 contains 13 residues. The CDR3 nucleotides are TGTGCCAGCTCACTCAGCTTGCGGGAGACCCAGTACTTC. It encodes CASSLSLRETQYF.

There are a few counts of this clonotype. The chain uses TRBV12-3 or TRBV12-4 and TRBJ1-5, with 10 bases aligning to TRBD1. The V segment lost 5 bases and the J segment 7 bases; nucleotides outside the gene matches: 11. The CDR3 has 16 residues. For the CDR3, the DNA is TGTGCCAGCAGTCCAGGGGACAGGGGAAGTTGGCAGCCCCAGCATTTT. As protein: CASSPGDRGSWQPQHF.

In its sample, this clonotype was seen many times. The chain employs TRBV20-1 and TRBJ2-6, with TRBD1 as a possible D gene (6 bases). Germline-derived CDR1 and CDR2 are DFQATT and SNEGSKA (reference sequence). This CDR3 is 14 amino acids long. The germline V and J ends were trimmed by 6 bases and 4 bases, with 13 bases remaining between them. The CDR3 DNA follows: TGCAGTGCCATCCGGACAGAGGGGGCCAACGTCCTGACTTTC. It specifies CSAIRTEGANVLTF.

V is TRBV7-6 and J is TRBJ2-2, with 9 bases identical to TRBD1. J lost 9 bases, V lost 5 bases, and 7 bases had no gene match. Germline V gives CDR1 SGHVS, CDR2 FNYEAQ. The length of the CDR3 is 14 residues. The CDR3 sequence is CASSPGQGVWELFF. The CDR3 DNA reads TGTGCCAGCAGCCCGGGACAGGGCGTCTGGGAGCTGTTTTTT.

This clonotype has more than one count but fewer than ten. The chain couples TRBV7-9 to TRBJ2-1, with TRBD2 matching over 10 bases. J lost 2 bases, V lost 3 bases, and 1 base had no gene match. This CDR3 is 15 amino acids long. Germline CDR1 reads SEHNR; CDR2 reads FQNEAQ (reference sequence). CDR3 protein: CASSFLAGAYNEQFF. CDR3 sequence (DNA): TGTGCCAGCAGCTTTCTAGCGGGGGCCTACAATGAGCAGTTCTTC. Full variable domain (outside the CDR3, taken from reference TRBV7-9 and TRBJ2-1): DTGVSQNPRHKITKRGQNVTFRCDPISEHNRLYWYRQTLGQGPEFLTYFQNEAQLEKSRLLSDRFSAERPKGSFSTLEIQRTEQGDSAMYLCASSFLAGAYNEQFFGPGTRLTVL.

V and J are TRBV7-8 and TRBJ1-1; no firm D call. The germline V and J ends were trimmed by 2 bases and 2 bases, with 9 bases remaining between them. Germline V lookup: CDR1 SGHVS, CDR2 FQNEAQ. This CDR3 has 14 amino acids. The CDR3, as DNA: TGTGCCAGCAGCTTAAGGTTGGCCAACACTGAAGCTTTCTTT. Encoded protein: CASSLRLANTEAFF. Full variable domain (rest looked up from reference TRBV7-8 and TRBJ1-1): GAGVSQSPRYKVAKRGQDVALRCDPISGHVSLFWYQQALGQGPEFLTYFQNEAQLDKSGLPSDRFFAERPEGSVSTLKIQRTQQEDSAVYLCASSLRLANTEAFFGQGTRLTVV.

CDR3 loop: CASSSHPLATSNEQFF. For the CDR3, the DNA is TGTGCCAGCTCTTCCCACCCTCTAGCTACGTCCAATGAGCAGTTCTTC. The chain has TRBV18 and TRBJ2-1; TRBD2 might be the D (5 bases). The V gene's germline CDR1 is KGHSH and CDR2 LQKENI. With 6 bases removed from V and 6 bases from J, the gap between germline ends came to 21 bases. This CDR3 region has 16 residues.

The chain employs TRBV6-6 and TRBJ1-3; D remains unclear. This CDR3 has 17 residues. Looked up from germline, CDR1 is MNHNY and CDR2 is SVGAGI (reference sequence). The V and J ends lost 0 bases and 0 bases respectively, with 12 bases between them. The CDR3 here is CASSYSWCGSSGNTIYF. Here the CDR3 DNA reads TGTGCCAGCAGTTACTCGTGGTGCGGCAGCTCTGGAAACACCATATATTTT.

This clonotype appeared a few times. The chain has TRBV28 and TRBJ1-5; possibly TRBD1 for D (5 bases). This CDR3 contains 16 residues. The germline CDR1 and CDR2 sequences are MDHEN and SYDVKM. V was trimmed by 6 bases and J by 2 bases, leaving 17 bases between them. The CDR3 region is CASSPAGGRGNQPQHF. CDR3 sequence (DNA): TGTGCCAGCAGCCCGGCCGGGGGGAGGGGCAATCAGCCCCAGCATTTT.

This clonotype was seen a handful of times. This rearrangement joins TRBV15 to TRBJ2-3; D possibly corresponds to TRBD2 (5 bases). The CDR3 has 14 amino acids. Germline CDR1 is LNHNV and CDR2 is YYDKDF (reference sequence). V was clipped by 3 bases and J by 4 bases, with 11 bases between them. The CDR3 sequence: CATSRGRGSDTQYF. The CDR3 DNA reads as TGTGCCACCAGCAGGGGGAGAGGGTCAGATACGCAGTATTTT.

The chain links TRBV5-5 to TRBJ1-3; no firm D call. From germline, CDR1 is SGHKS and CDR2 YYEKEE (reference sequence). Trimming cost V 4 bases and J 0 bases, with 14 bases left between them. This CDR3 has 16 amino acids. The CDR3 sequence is CASSREIIDSGNTIYF. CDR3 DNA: TGTGCCAGCAGCCGGGAGATAATAGACTCTGGAAACACCATATATTTT. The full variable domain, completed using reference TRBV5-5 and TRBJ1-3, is DAGVTQSPTHLIKTRGQQVTLRCSPISGHKSVSWYQQVLGQGPQFIFQYYEKEERGRGNFPDRFSARQFPNYSSELNVNALLLGDSALYLCASSREIIDSGNTIYFGEGSWLTVV.

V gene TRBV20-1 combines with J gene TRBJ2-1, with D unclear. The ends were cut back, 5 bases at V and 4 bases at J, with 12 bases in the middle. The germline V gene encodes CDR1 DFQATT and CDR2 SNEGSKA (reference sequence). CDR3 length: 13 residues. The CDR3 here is CSAYSQIYNEQFF. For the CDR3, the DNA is TGCAGTGCTTATTCCCAGATTTACAATGAGCAGTTCTTC.

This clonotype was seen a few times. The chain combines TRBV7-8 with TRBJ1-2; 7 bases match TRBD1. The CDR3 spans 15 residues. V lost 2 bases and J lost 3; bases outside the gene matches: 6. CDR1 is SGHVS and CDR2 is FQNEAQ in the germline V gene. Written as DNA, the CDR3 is TGTGCCAGCAGCTTATTGAGACAGGGCGACTATGGCTACACCTTC. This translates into CASSLLRQGDYGYTF.

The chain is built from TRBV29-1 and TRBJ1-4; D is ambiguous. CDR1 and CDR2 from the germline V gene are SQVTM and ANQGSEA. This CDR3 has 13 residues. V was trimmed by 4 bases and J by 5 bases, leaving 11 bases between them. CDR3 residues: CSVGLQANEKLFF. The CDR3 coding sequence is TGCAGCGTTGGCCTTCAAGCAAATGAAAAACTGTTTTTT.

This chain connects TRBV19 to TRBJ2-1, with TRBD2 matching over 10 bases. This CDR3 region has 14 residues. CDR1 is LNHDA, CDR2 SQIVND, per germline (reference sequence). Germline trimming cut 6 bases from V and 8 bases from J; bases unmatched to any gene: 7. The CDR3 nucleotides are TGTGCCAGTAGCCGGACTAGCGGCGGGGATGAGCAGTTCTTC. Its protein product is CASSRTSGGDEQFF.

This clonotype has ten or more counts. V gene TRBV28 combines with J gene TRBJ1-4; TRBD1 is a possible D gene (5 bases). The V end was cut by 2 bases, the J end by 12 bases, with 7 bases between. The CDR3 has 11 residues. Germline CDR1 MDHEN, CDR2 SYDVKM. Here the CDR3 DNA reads TGTGCCAGCAGTTTAAGCAGGGAACTGTTTTTT. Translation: CASSLSRELFF.

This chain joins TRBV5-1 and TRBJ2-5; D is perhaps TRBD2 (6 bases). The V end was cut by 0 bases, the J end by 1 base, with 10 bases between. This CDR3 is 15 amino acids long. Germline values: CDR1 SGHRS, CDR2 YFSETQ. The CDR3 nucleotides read TGCGCCAGCAGCTTGGCACTGGGGGGCCAAGAGACCCAGTACTTC. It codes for CASSLALGGQETQYF.

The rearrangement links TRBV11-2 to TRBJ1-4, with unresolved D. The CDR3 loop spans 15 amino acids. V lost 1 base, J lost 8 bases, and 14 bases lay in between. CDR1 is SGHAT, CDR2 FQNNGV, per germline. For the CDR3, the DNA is TGTGCCAGCAGCTTAGGTCCGGGGTTCAAGGAAAAACTGTTTTTT. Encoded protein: CASSLGPGFKEKLFF. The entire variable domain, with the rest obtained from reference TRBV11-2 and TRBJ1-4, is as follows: EAGVAQSPRYKIIEKRQSVAFWCNPISGHATLYWYQQILGQGPKLLIQFQNNGVVDDSQLPKDRFSAERLKGVDSTLKIQPAKLEDSAVYLCASSLGPGFKEKLFFGSGTQLSVL.